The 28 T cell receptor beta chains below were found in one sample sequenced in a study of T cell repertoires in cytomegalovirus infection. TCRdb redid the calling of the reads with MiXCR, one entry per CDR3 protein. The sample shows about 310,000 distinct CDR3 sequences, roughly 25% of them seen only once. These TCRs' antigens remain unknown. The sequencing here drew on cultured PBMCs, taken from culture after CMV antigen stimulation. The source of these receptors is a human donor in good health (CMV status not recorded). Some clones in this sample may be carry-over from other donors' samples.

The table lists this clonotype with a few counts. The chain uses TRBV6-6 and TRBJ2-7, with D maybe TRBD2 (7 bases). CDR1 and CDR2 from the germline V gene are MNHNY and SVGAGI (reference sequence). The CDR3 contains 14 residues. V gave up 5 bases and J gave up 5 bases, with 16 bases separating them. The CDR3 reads CASSGRGPKNEQYF. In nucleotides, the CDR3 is TGTGCCAGCAGTGGGCGGGGGCCCAAGAACGAGCAGTACTTC.

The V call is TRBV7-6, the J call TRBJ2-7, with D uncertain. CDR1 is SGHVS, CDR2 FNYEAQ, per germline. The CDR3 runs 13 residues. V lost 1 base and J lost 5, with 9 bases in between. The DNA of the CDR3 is TGTGCCAGCAGCTTAGGCGGATGGGACGAGCAGTACTTC. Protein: CASSLGGWDEQYF.

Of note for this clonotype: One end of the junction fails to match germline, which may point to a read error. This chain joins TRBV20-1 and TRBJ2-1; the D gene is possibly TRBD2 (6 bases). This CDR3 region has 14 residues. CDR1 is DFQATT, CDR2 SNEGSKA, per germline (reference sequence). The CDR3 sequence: CSAQSGTPYNEQFF. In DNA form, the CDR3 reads TGCAGTGCCCAGAGTGGGACTCCTTACAATGAACAGTTCTTC.

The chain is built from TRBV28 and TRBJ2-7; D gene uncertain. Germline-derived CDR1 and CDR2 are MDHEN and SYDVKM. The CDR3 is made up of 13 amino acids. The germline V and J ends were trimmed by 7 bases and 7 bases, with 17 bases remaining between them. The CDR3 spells CASTELGRYEQYF. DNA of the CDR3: TGTGCCAGCACCGAATTAGGGCGGTATGAGCAGTACTTC.

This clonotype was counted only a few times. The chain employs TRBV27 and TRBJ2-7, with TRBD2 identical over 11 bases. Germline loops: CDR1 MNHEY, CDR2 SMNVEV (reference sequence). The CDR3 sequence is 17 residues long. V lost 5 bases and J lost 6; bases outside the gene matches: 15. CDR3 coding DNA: TGTGCCAGCAGTGGGACTAGCGGTCTTTTCAGAGTCGGCGAGCAGTACTTC. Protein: CASSGTSGLFRVGEQYF.

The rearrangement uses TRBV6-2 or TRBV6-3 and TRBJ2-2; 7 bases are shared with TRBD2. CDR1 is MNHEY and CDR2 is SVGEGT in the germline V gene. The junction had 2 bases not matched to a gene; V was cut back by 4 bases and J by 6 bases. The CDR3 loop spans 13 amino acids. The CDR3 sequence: CASSSGRAGELFF. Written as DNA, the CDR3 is TGTGCCAGCAGTTCGGGGAGGGCCGGGGAGCTGTTTTTT.

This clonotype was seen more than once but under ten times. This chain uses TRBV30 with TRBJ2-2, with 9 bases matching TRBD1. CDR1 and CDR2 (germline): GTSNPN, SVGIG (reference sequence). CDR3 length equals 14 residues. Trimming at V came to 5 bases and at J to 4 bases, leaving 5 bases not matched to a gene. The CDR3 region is CAWDRTGATGELFF. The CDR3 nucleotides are TGTGCCTGGGATCGGACAGGGGCCACCGGGGAGCTGTTTTTT.

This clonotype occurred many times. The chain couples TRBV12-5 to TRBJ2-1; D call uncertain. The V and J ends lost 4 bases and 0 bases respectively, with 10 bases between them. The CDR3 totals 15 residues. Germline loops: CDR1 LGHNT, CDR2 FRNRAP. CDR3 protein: CASGYLASSYNEQFF. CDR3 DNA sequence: TGTGCTAGTGGTTATCTCGCTAGCTCCTACAATGAGCAGTTCTTC.

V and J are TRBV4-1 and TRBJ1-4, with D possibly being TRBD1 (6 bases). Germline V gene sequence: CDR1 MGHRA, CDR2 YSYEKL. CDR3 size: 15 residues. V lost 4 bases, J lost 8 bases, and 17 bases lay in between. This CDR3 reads CASSPVTGMGEKLFF. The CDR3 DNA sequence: TGCGCCAGCAGCCCTGTCACAGGGATGGGAGAAAAACTGTTTTTT.

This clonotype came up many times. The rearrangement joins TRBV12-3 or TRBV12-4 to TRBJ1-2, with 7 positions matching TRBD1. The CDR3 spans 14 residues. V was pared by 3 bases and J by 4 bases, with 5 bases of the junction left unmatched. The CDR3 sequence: CASSFTGESYGYTF. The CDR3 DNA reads TGTGCCAGCAGTTTCACAGGGGAATCCTATGGCTACACCTTC.

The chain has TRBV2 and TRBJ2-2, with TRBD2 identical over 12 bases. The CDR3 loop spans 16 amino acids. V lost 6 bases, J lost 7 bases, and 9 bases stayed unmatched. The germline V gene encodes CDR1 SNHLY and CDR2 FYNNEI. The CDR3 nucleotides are TGTGCCAGCAGGTCGACTAGCGGGAGCTTGGGCGGGGAGCTGTTTTTT. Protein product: CASRSTSGSLGGELFF.

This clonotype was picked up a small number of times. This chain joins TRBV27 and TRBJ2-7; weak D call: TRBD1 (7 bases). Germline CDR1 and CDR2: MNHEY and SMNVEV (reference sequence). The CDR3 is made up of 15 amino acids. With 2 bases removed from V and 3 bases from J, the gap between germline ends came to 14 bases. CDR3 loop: CASSLGGGLYYEQYF. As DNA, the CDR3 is TGTGCCAGCAGTTTAGGAGGGGGCCTATACTACGAGCAGTACTTC.

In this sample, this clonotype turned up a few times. The CDR3 nucleotides are TGTGCCAGCAGCTCGTTACAGGGGGACTATGGCTACACCTTC. Residues: CASSSLQGDYGYTF. This chain uses TRBV11-2 with TRBJ1-2; the match to TRBD1 covers 8 bases. Germline CDR1 reads SGHAT; CDR2 reads FQNNGV. The trim removed 4 bases at V and 3 bases at J, leaving 4 bases unmatched. CDR3 length: 14 amino acids.

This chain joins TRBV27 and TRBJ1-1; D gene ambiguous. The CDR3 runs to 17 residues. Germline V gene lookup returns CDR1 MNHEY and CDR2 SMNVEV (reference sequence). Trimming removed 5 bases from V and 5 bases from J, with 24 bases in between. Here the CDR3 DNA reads TGTGCCAGCAGTCCCCTATCACCCCGTGGTCAAGGGACTGAAGCTTTCTTT. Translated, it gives CASSPLSPRGQGTEAFF.

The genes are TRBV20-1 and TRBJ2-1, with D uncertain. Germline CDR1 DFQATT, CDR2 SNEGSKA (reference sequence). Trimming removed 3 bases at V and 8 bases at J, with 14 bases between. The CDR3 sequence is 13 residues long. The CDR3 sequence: CSASLGGRDEQFF. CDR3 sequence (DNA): TGCAGTGCTAGCCTCGGTGGTCGGGATGAGCAGTTCTTC.

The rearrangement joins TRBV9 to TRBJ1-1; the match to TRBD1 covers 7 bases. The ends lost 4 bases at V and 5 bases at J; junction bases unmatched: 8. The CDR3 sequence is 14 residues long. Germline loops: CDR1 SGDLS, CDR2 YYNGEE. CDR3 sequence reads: CASSPTGLGTEAFF. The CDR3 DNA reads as TGTGCCAGCAGCCCGACAGGGTTAGGAACTGAAGCTTTCTTT.

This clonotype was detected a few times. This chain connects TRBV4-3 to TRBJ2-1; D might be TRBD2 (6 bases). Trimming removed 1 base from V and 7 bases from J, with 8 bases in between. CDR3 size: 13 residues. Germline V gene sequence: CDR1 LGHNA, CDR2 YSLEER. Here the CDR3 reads CASSQGGVNEQFF. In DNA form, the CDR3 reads TGCGCCAGCAGCCAAGGGGGGGTAAATGAGCAGTTCTTC.

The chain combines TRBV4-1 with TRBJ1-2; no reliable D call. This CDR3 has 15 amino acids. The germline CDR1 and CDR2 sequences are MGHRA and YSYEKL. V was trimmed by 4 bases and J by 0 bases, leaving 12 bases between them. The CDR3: CASSPRTEANYGYTF. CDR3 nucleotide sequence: TGCGCCAGCAGCCCCCGCACGGAAGCTAACTATGGCTACACCTTC.

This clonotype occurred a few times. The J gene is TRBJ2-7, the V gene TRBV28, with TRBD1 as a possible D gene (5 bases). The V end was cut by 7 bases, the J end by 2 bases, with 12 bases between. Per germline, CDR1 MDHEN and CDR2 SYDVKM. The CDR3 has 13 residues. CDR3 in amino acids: CASTGQDTYEQYF. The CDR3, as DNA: TGTGCCAGCACCGGCCAGGACACCTACGAGCAGTACTTC.

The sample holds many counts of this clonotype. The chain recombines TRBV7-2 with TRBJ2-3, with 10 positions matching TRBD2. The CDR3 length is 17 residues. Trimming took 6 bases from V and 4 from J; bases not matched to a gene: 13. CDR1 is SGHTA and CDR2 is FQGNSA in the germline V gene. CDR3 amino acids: CASRQGLAGGWSDTQYF. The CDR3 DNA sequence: TGTGCCAGCAGGCAAGGGTTAGCGGGAGGATGGTCAGATACGCAGTATTTT.

The CDR3 protein is CASSQGAGRPSYNEQFF. The DNA of the CDR3 is TGTGCCAGCAGTCAAGGCGCGGGACGGCCCTCCTACAATGAGCAGTTCTTC. V is TRBV12-3 or TRBV12-4 and J is TRBJ2-1, with D perhaps matching TRBD2 (6 bases). The CDR3 loop spans 17 amino acids. Deletions cut 5 bases from V and 0 bases from J, with 17 bases between.

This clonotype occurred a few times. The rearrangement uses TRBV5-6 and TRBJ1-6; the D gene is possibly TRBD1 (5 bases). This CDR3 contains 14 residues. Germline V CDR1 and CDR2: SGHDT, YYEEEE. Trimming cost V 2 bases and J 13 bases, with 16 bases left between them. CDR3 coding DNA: TGTGCCAGCAGCTTCGGACATGCCTTCTTCCCCCTCCACTTT. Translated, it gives CASSFGHAFFPLHF.

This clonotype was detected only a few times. The CDR3, as DNA: TGTGCCAGCAGCTTACGGCGGACAGGGGGCAATGAGCAGTTCTTC. Translating it yields CASSLRRTGGNEQFF. The J gene is TRBJ2-1, the V gene TRBV7-2; 10 nucleotides line up with TRBD1. This CDR3 has 15 residues. Germline V gives CDR1 SGHTA, CDR2 FQGNSA. V lost 2 bases, J lost 6 bases, and 4 bases stayed unmatched. Variable domain in full (rest from reference TRBV7-2 and TRBJ2-1): GAGVSQSPSNKVTEKGKDVELRCDPISGHTALYWYRQSLGQGLEFLIYFQGNSAPDKSGLPSDRFSAERTGGSVSTLTIQRTQQEDSAVYLCASSLRRTGGNEQFFGPGTRLTVL.

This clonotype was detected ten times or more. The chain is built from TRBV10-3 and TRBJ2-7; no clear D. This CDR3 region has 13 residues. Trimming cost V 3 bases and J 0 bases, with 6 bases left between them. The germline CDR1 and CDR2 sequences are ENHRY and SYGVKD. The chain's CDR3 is CAISDGSSYEQYV. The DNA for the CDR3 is TGTGCCATCAGTGACGGTAGCTCCTACGAGCAGTACGTC.

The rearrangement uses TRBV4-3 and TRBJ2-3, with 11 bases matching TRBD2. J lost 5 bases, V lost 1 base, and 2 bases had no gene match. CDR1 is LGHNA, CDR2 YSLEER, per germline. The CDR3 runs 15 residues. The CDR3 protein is CASSQATSGRDTQYF. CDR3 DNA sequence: TGCGCCAGCAGCCAAGCTACTAGCGGGAGAGATACGCAGTATTTT.

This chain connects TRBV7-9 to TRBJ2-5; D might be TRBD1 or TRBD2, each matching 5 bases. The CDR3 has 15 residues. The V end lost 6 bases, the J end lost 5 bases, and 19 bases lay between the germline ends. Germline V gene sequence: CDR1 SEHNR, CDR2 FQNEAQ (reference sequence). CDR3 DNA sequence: TGTGCCAGCAGTCCGGGGACGGGAACTTTGGAGACCCAGTACTTC. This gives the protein CASSPGTGTLETQYF. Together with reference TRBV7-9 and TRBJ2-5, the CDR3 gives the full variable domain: DTGVSQNPRHKITKRGQNVTFRCDPISEHNRLYWYRQTLGQGPEFLTYFQNEAQLEKSRLLSDRFSAERPKGSFSTLEIQRTEQGDSAMYLCASSPGTGTLETQYFGPGTRLLVL.

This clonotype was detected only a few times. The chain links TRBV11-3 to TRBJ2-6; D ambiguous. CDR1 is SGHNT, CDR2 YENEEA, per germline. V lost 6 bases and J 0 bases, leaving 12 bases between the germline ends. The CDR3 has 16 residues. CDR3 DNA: TGTGCCAGCAGTAGGGCCAGGAGCTCTGGGGCCAACGTCCTGACTTTC. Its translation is CASSRARSSGANVLTF.

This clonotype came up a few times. The CDR3, as DNA: TGTGCCAGCAGTCCTAGACAGCGCTACAATGAGCAGTTCTTC. Its translation is CASSPRQRYNEQFF. The chain employs TRBV6-1 and TRBJ2-1; D possibly corresponds to TRBD1 (5 bases). CDR1 MNHNS and CDR2 SASEGT come from the germline V gene. The CDR3 has 14 amino acids. With 5 bases removed from V and 3 bases from J, the gap between germline ends came to 11 bases.